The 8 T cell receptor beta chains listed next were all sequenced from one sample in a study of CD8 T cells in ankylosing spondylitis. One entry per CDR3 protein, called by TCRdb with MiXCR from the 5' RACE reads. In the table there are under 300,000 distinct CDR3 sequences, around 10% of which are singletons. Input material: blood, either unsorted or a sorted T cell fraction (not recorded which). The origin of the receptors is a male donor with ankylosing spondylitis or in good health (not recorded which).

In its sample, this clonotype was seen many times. The CDR3: CASSAVAGLNNEQFF. In DNA form, the CDR3 reads TGTGCCAGCAGCGCCGTAGCGGGGCTAAACAATGAGCAGTTCTTC. This chain joins TRBV9 and TRBJ2-1; 8 positions agree with TRBD2. This CDR3 comprises 15 residues. Unmatched junction bases numbered 7, after V lost 3 bases and J lost 5 bases. CDR1 is SGDLS and CDR2 is YYNGEE in the germline V gene.

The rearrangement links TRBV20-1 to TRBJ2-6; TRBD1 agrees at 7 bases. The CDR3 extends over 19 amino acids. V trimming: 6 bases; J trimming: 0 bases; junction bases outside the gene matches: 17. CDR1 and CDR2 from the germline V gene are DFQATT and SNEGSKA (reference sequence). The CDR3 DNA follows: TGCAGTGCCCCTGCTCAGGGCTCCGGGACAGCCTCTGGGGCCAACGTCCTGACTTTC. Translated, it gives CSAPAQGSGTASGANVLTF.

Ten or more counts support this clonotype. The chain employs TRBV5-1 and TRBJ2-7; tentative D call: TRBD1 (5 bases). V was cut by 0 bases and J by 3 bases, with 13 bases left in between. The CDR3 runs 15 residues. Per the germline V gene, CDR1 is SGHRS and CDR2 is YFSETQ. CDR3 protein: CASSLAAGISYEQYF. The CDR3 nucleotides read TGCGCCAGCAGCTTGGCGGCAGGGATAAGCTACGAGCAGTACTTC.

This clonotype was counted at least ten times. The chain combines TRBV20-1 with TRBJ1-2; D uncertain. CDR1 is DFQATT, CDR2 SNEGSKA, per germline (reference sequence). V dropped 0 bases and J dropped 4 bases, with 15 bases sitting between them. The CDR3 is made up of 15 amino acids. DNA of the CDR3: TGCAGTGCTAGAGATCGGCTACGGACTACCTATGGCTACACCTTC. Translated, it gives CSARDRLRTTYGYTF.

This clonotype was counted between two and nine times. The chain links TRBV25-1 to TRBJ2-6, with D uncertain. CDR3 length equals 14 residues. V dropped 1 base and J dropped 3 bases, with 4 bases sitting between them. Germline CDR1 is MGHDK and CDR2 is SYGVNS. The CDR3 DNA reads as TGTGCCAGCAGTGAATCAGATGGGGCCAACGTCCTGACTTTC. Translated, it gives CASSESDGANVLTF.

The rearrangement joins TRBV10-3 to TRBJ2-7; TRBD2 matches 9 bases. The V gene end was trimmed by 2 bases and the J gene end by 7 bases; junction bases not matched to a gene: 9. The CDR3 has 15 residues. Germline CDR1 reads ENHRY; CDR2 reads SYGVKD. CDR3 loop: CAISEGTSTGKEQYF. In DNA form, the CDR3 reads TGTGCCATCAGTGAGGGGACTAGCACTGGTAAAGAGCAGTACTTC.

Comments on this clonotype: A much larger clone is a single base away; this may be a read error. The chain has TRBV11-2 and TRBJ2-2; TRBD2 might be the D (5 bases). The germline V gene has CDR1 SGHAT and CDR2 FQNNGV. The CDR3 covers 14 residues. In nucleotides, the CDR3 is TGTGCCAGCAGCCCCCGAGTGGGCACCGGGAAGCTGTTTTTT. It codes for CASSPRVGTGKLFF.

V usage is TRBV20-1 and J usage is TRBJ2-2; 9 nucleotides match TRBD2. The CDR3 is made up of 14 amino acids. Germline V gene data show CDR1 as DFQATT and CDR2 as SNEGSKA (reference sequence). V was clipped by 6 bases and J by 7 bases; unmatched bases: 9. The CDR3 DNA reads TGCAGTGCCCCAGCTAGCGGGGTTGGCGGGGAGCTGTTTTTT. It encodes CSAPASGVGGELFF.